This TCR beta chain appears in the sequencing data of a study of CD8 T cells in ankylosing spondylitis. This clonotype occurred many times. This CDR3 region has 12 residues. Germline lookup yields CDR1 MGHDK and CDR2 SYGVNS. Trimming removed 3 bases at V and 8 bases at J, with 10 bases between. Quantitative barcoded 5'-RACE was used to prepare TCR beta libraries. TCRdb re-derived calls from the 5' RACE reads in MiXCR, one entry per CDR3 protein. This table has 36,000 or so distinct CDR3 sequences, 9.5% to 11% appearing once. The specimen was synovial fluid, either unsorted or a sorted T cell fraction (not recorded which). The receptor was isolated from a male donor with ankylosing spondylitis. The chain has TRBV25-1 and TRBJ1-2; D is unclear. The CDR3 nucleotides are TGTGCCAGCAGTGACCTCGTTCTAGGCTACACCTTC. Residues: CASSDLVLGYTF.